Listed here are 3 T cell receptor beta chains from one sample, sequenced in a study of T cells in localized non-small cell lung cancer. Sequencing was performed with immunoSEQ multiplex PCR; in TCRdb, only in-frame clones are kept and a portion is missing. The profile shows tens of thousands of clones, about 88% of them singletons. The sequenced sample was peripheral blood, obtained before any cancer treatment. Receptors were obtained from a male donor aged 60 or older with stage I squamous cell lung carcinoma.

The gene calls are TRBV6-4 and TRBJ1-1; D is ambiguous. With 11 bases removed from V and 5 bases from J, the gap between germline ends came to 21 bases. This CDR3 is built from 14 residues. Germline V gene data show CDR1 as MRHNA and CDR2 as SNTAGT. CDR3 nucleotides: TGTGCCGGCGTAGGAGATCCTAGATGGACTGAAGCTTTCTTT. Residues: CAGVGDPRWTEAFF.

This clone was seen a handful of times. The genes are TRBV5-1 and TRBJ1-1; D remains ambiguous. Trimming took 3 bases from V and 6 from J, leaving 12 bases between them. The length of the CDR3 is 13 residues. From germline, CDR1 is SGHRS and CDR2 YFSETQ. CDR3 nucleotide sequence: TGCGCCAGCAGCTGGCGGACCCTATCTGAAGCTTTCTTT. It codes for CASSWRTLSEAFF. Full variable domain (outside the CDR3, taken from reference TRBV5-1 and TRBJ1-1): KAGVTQTPRYLIKTRGQQVTLSCSPISGHRSVSWYQQTPGQGLQFLFEYFSETQRNKGNFPGRFSGRQFSNSRSEMNVSTLELGDSALYLCASSWRTLSEAFFGQGTRLTVV.

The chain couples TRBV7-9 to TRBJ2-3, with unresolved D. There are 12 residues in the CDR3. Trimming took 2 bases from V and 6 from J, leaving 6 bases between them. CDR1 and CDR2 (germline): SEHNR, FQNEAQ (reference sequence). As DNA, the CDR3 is TGTGCCAGCAGCTTACCGGCCGATACGCAGTATTTT. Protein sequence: CASSLPADTQYF.